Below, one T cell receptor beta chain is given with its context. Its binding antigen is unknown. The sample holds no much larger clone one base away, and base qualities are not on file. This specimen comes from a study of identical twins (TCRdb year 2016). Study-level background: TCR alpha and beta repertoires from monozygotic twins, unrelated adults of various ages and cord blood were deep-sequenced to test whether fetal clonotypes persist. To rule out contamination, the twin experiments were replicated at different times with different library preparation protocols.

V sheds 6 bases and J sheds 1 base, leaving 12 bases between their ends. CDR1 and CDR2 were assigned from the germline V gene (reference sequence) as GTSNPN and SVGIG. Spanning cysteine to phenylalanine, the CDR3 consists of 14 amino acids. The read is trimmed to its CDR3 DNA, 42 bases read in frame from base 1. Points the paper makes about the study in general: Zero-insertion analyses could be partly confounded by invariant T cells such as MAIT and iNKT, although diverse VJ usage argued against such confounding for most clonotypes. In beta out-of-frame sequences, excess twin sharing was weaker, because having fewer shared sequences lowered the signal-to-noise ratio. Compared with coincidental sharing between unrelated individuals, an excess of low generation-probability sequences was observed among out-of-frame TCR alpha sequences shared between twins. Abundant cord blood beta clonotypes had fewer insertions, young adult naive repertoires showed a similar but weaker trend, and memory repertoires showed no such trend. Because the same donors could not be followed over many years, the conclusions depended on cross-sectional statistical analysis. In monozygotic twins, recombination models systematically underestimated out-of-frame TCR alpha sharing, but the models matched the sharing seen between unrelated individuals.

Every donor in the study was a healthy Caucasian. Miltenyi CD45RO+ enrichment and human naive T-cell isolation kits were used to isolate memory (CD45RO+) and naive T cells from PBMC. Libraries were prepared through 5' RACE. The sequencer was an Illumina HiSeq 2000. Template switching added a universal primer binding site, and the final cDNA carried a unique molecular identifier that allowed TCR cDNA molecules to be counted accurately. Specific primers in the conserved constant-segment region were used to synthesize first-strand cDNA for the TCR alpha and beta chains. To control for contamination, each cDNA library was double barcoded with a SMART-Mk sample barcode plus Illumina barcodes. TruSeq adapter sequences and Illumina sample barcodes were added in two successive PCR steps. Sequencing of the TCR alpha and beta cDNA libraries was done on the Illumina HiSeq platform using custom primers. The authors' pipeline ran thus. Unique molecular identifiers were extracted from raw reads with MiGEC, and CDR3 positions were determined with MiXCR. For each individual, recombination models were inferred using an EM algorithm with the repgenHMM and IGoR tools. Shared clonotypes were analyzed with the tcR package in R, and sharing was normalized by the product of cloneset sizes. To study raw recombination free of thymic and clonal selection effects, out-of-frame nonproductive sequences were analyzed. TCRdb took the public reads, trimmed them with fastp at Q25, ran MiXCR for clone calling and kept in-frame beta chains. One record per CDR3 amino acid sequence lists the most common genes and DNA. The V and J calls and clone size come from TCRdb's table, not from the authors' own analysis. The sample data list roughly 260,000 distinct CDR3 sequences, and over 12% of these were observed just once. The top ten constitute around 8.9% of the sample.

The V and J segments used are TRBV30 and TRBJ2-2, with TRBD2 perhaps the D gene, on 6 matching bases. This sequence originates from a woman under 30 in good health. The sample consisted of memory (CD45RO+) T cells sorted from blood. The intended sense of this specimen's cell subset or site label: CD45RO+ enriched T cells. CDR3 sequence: CACYRGENTGELFF. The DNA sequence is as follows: TGTGCCTGTTACCGCGGGGAGAACACCGGGGAGCTGTTTTTT. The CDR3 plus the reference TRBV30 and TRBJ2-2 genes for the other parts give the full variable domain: SQTIHQWPATLVQPVGSPLSLECTVEGTSNPNLYWYRQAAGRGLQLLFYSVGIGQISSEVPQNLSASRPQDRQFILSSKKLLLSDSGFYLCACYRGENTGELFFGEGSRLTVL.